These T cell receptor beta chains were read from a single sample in a study of cytomegalovirus exposure and HLA in healthy donors. The assay was immunoSEQ multiplex PCR, and TCRdb's table has in-frame clones only and misses some. The sample records about 130,000 clones, around 8.5% being singletons. Material for sequencing was PBMCs. These receptors all stem from a man aged 35-49 years in good health and CMV-seronegative. CDR3s include the opening cysteine and the closing phenylalanine or tryptophan. Fields, in order: J gene, V gene, clone size, D gene, CDR3 protein, CDR3 DNA. A D gene is named only where the DNA matches it firmly. Not all rows give a size; the values are once, few, many and, for expanded clones, a class.

j_call: TRBJ2-3
v_call: TRBV7-8
clone_size: NA
d_call: TRBD2
cdr3_aa: CASRGLAEDTQYF
cdr3_nt: TGTGCCAGCAGGGGACTAGCGGAAGATACGCAGTATTTT

j_call: TRBJ1-1
v_call: TRBV6-6
clone_size: few
d_call: NA
cdr3_aa: CASTREGGIISAFF
cdr3_nt: TGTGCCAGCACGAGGGAAGGAGGGATCATATCGGCTTTCTTT

j_call: TRBJ2-5
v_call: TRBV30
clone_size: few
d_call: NA
cdr3_aa: CAWSAVSAEETQYF
cdr3_nt: TGTGCCTGGAGTGCGGTCAGCGCTGAAGAGACCCAGTACTTC

j_call: TRBJ1-2
v_call: TRBV7-2
clone_size: few
d_call: NA
cdr3_aa: CASSYPTGANYGYTF
cdr3_nt: TGTGCCAGCAGCTATCCGACAGGAGCTAACTATGGCTACACCTTC

j_call: TRBJ2-5
v_call: TRBV6-6
clone_size: NA
d_call: NA
cdr3_aa: CASSMFEETQYF
cdr3_nt: TGTGCCAGCAGTATGTTCGAAGAGACCCAGTACTTC

j_call: TRBJ2-2
v_call: TRBV11-2
clone_size: NA
d_call: NA
cdr3_aa: CASRPAGVVTGELFF
cdr3_nt: TGTGCCAGCAGACCAGCAGGGGTGGTCACCGGGGAGCTGTTTTTT

j_call: TRBJ2-7
v_call: TRBV2
clone_size: few
d_call: NA
cdr3_aa: CASSAERVYEQYF
cdr3_nt: TGTGCCAGCAGTGCGGAACGGGTCTACGAGCAGTACTTC

j_call: TRBJ1-3
v_call: TRBV4-2
clone_size: few
d_call: NA
cdr3_aa: CASSQEGREAVDTIYF
cdr3_nt: TGTGCCAGCAGCCAAGAGGGGCGGGAGGCAGTAGACACCATATATTTT

j_call: TRBJ2-3
v_call: TRBV29-1
clone_size: few
d_call: TRBD1
cdr3_aa: CSVPSGTGTDTQYF
cdr3_nt: TGCAGCGTACCCTCCGGGACAGGCACAGATACGCAGTATTTT

j_call: TRBJ2-3
v_call: TRBV4-3
clone_size: few
d_call: TRBD2
cdr3_aa: CASSQVLAGGRDTQYF
cdr3_nt: TGCGCCAGCAGCCAGGTCCTGGCGGGGGGTCGGGATACGCAGTATTTT

j_call: TRBJ2-1
v_call: TRBV7-9
clone_size: few
d_call: NA
cdr3_aa: CASSLRGATYNEQFF
cdr3_nt: TGTGCCAGCAGCTTACGCGGGGCTACCTACAATGAGCAGTTCTTC

j_call: TRBJ2-7
v_call: TRBV19
clone_size: few
d_call: NA
cdr3_aa: CATVGDWAYF
cdr3_nt: TGTGCCACCGTGGGGGACTGGGCGTACTTC

j_call: TRBJ2-5
v_call: TRBV7-3
clone_size: NA
d_call: TRBD1
cdr3_aa: CASSFEPTGVGETQYF
cdr3_nt: TGTGCCAGCAGCTTCGAACCAACAGGGGTCGGAGAGACCCAGTACTTC

j_call: TRBJ1-1
v_call: TRBV30
clone_size: few
d_call: TRBD1
cdr3_aa: CAWLTGQGGTEAFF
cdr3_nt: TGTGCCTGGCTAACCGGACAGGGGGGGACTGAAGCTTTCTTT

j_call: TRBJ1-5
v_call: TRBV21-1
clone_size: few
d_call: NA
cdr3_aa: CASSTVVGNQPQHF
cdr3_nt: TGTGCCAGCAGCACCGTTGTTGGCAATCAGCCCCAGCATTTT

j_call: TRBJ1-2
v_call: TRBV10-3
clone_size: few
d_call: TRBD1
cdr3_aa: CAISDKKLRDRGYYGYTF
cdr3_nt: TGTGCCATCAGTGATAAGAAACTCCGGGACAGGGGGTACTATGGCTACACCTTC

j_call: TRBJ2-3
v_call: TRBV30
clone_size: few
d_call: TRBD2
cdr3_aa: CAFSLAGGADTQYF
cdr3_nt: TGTGCCTTCTCACTAGCGGGGGGCGCAGATACGCAGTATTTT

j_call: TRBJ2-2
v_call: TRBV29-1
clone_size: NA
d_call: TRBD1
cdr3_aa: CSVYRGGTGELFF
cdr3_nt: TGCAGCGTTTACAGGGGTGGGACCGGGGAGCTGTTTTTT

j_call: TRBJ1-5
v_call: TRBV2
clone_size: NA
d_call: NA
cdr3_aa: CASSETGRDQPQHF
cdr3_nt: TGTGCCAGCAGTGAAACGGGGAGAGATCAGCCCCAGCATTTT

j_call: TRBJ1-2
v_call: TRBV11-1
clone_size: NA
d_call: NA
cdr3_aa: CASSLDRTSKRYGYTF
cdr3_nt: TGTGCCAGCAGCTTAGACAGGACCTCGAAACGGTATGGCTACACCTTC

j_call: TRBJ1-2
v_call: TRBV4-3
clone_size: few
d_call: TRBD1
cdr3_aa: CASRTGTGGANYGYTF
cdr3_nt: TGCGCCAGCAGAACCGGGACAGGGGGCGCGAACTATGGCTACACCTTC

j_call: TRBJ2-6
v_call: TRBV12-5
clone_size: few
d_call: NA
cdr3_aa: CASGSPGGSGANVLTF
cdr3_nt: TGTGCTAGTGGTTCCCCCGGAGGTTCTGGGGCCAACGTCCTGACTTTC

j_call: TRBJ1-1
v_call: TRBV7-2
clone_size: NA
d_call: NA
cdr3_aa: CASSFPPGTEAFF
cdr3_nt: TGTGCCAGCAGCTTCCCCCCGGGGACTGAAGCTTTCTTT

j_call: TRBJ2-2
v_call: TRBV7-2
clone_size: few
d_call: NA
cdr3_aa: CASSLYRPPPGELFF
cdr3_nt: TGTGCCAGCAGCTTATACAGGCCCCCTCCGGGGGAGCTGTTTTTT

j_call: TRBJ2-1
v_call: TRBV5-1
clone_size: NA
d_call: NA
cdr3_aa: CASSFSGTIDEQFF
cdr3_nt: TGCGCCAGCAGCTTCTCGGGAACTATAGATGAGCAGTTCTTC

j_call: TRBJ1-5
v_call: TRBV27
clone_size: few
d_call: TRBD1
cdr3_aa: CASSLGTGGNQPQHF
cdr3_nt: TGTGCCAGCAGTTTGGGGACAGGAGGCAATCAGCCCCAGCATTTT

j_call: TRBJ1-2
v_call: TRBV25-1
clone_size: NA
d_call: NA
cdr3_aa: CASSDLAATYGYTF
cdr3_nt: TGTGCCAGCAGTGACTTGGCAGCGACCTATGGCTACACCTTC

j_call: TRBJ2-2
v_call: TRBV5-5
clone_size: NA
d_call: TRBD1
cdr3_aa: CASSLGQGVNTGELFF
cdr3_nt: TGTGCCAGCAGCTTGGGACAGGGGGTGAACACCGGGGAGCTGTTTTTT

j_call: TRBJ2-5
v_call: TRBV6-5
clone_size: NA
d_call: TRBD2
cdr3_aa: CASTPLAGTGETQYF
cdr3_nt: TGTGCCAGCACCCCACTAGCGGGGACGGGCGAGACCCAGTACTTC

j_call: TRBJ2-3
v_call: TRBV12-5
clone_size: few
d_call: TRBD2
cdr3_aa: CASGSRLAGDTQYF
cdr3_nt: TGTGCTAGTGGATCGCGACTAGCGGGGGATACGCAGTATTTT

j_call: TRBJ2-1
v_call: TRBV10-3
clone_size: few
d_call: NA
cdr3_aa: CATDQGFSTEQFF
cdr3_nt: TGTGCCACGGACCAGGGGTTTAGTACTGAGCAGTTCTTC

j_call: TRBJ1-2
v_call: TRBV29-1
clone_size: few
d_call: TRBD1
cdr3_aa: CSVVWTGAKYGYTF
cdr3_nt: TGCAGCGTTGTCTGGACAGGGGCGAAGTATGGCTACACCTTC

j_call: TRBJ1-2
v_call: TRBV4-1
clone_size: few
d_call: TRBD1
cdr3_aa: CASSIPGQEVNYGYTF
cdr3_nt: TGCGCCAGCAGCATTCCGGGACAGGAGGTAAACTATGGCTACACCTTC

j_call: TRBJ1-1
v_call: TRBV18
clone_size: NA
d_call: TRBD1
cdr3_aa: CASSLGTGEAFF
cdr3_nt: TGTGCCAGCTCACTTGGGACAGGTGAAGCTTTCTTT

j_call: TRBJ1-1
v_call: TRBV20-1
clone_size: few
d_call: NA
cdr3_aa: CSVRFGSEAFF
cdr3_nt: TGCAGTGTCCGCTTCGGGAGTGAAGCTTTCTTT

j_call: TRBJ2-7
v_call: TRBV28
clone_size: few
d_call: NA
cdr3_aa: CASSYHRASSYEQYF
cdr3_nt: TGTGCCAGCAGTTATCACAGGGCGAGCTCCTACGAGCAGTACTTC

j_call: TRBJ1-6
v_call: TRBV7-2
clone_size: NA
d_call: NA
cdr3_aa: CASSLSQAFNSPLHF
cdr3_nt: TGTGCCAGCAGCTTATCGCAGGCATTTAATTCACCCCTCCACTTT

j_call: TRBJ1-1
v_call: TRBV11-2
clone_size: NA
d_call: NA
cdr3_aa: CASSPEGAEAFF
cdr3_nt: TGTGCCAGCAGCCCCGAGGGAGCTGAAGCTTTCTTT

j_call: TRBJ2-5
v_call: TRBV9
clone_size: once
d_call: TRBD2
cdr3_aa: CASSPGGGGEEETQYF
cdr3_nt: TGTGCCAGCAGCCCCGGGGGCGGGGGGGAAGAAGAGACCCAGTACTTC

j_call: TRBJ2-2
v_call: TRBV27
clone_size: few
d_call: NA
cdr3_aa: CASRDSTGELFF
cdr3_nt: TGTGCCAGCAGAGACAGCACCGGGGAGCTGTTTTTT

j_call: TRBJ2-7
v_call: TRBV4-2
clone_size: NA
d_call: NA
cdr3_aa: CASSQAKTYEQYF
cdr3_nt: TGTGCCAGCAGCCAAGCAAAAACCTACGAGCAGTACTTC

j_call: TRBJ2-2
v_call: TRBV4-3
clone_size: NA
d_call: NA
cdr3_aa: CASSHYSGQNTGELFF
cdr3_nt: TGCGCCAGCAGCCATTACTCAGGACAGAACACCGGGGAGCTGTTTTTT

j_call: TRBJ1-1
v_call: TRBV28
clone_size: NA
d_call: TRBD1
cdr3_aa: CASSFQTGGNTEAFF
cdr3_nt: TGTGCCAGCAGTTTCCAGACAGGGGGGAACACTGAAGCTTTCTTT

j_call: TRBJ1-2
v_call: TRBV19
clone_size: NA
d_call: NA
cdr3_aa: CASSIDFLNYGYTF
cdr3_nt: TGTGCCAGTAGTATAGACTTTCTCAACTATGGCTACACCTTC

j_call: TRBJ2-5
v_call: TRBV4-2
clone_size: few
d_call: NA
cdr3_aa: CASSQELGGAQETQYF
cdr3_nt: TGTGCCAGCAGCCAAGAATTGGGGGGGGCCCAAGAGACCCAGTACTTC

j_call: TRBJ2-5
v_call: TRBV7-9
clone_size: few
d_call: NA
cdr3_aa: CASSLGFQETQYF
cdr3_nt: TGTGCCAGCAGCTTAGGGTTTCAGGAGACCCAGTACTTC

j_call: TRBJ2-1
v_call: TRBV2
clone_size: NA
d_call: TRBD2
cdr3_aa: CASSWERGCNEQFF
cdr3_nt: TGTGCCAGCAGTTGGGAGCGGGGGTGCAATGAGCAGTTCTTC

j_call: TRBJ2-2
v_call: TRBV7-2
clone_size: NA
d_call: NA
cdr3_aa: CASSLGTGRGTGELFF
cdr3_nt: TGTGCCAGCAGCTTAGGGACAGGCCGGGGGACCGGGGAGCTGTTTTTT

j_call: TRBJ2-3
v_call: TRBV11-3
clone_size: few
d_call: NA
cdr3_aa: CASSLGIRDSFTDTQYF
cdr3_nt: TGTGCCAGCAGCTTAGGAATCCGGGACTCTTTCACAGATACGCAGTATTTT

j_call: TRBJ1-1
v_call: TRBV6-4
clone_size: few
d_call: TRBD1
cdr3_aa: CASSDSIEGTGEAFF
cdr3_nt: TGTGCCAGCAGTGACTCGATAGAGGGGACAGGGGAGGCTTTCTTT

j_call: TRBJ1-5
v_call: TRBV19
clone_size: few
d_call: TRBD1
cdr3_aa: CASSSATGGVGYDNQPQHF
cdr3_nt: TGTGCCAGTAGTAGCGCGACAGGGGGGGTGGGATATGACAATCAGCCCCAGCATTTT

j_call: TRBJ2-1
v_call: TRBV6-5
clone_size: few
d_call: TRBD1
cdr3_aa: CASSDWDRGGNEQFF
cdr3_nt: TGTGCCAGCAGTGACTGGGACAGGGGAGGCAATGAGCAGTTCTTC

j_call: TRBJ1-4
v_call: TRBV18
clone_size: NA
d_call: NA
cdr3_aa: CASSPPGGTNEKLFF
cdr3_nt: TGTGCCAGCTCACCACCAGGGGGAACTAATGAAAAACTGTTTTTT

j_call: TRBJ2-7
v_call: TRBV5-6
clone_size: NA
d_call: TRBD1
cdr3_aa: CASASQGLSYEQYF
cdr3_nt: TGTGCCAGCGCCTCACAGGGGCTCTCCTACGAGCAGTACTTC

j_call: TRBJ1-1
v_call: TRBV6-6
clone_size: few
d_call: TRBD1
cdr3_aa: CASRSMGQISTEAFF
cdr3_nt: TGTGCCAGCAGGTCTATGGGACAGATCAGCACTGAAGCTTTCTTT

j_call: TRBJ2-3
v_call: TRBV5-4
clone_size: NA
d_call: TRBD2
cdr3_aa: CASSTQRGGEDTQYF
cdr3_nt: TGTGCCAGCAGCACCCAGCGGGGGGGCGAAGATACGCAGTATTTT

j_call: TRBJ2-5
v_call: TRBV27
clone_size: few
d_call: TRBD2
cdr3_aa: CASSLTSGYRETQYF
cdr3_nt: TGTGCCAGCAGTTTAACTAGCGGGTATCGAGAGACCCAGTACTTC

j_call: TRBJ2-6
v_call: TRBV30
clone_size: NA
d_call: NA
cdr3_aa: CAQGRTLSGANVLTF
cdr3_nt: TGTGCCCAAGGCAGGACTCTCTCTGGGGCCAACGTCCTGACTTTC

j_call: TRBJ2-2
v_call: TRBV7-3
clone_size: NA
d_call: TRBD2
cdr3_aa: CASSLAGGQTGELFF
cdr3_nt: TGTGCCAGCAGCCTCGCGGGGGGGCAGACCGGGGAGCTGTTTTTT